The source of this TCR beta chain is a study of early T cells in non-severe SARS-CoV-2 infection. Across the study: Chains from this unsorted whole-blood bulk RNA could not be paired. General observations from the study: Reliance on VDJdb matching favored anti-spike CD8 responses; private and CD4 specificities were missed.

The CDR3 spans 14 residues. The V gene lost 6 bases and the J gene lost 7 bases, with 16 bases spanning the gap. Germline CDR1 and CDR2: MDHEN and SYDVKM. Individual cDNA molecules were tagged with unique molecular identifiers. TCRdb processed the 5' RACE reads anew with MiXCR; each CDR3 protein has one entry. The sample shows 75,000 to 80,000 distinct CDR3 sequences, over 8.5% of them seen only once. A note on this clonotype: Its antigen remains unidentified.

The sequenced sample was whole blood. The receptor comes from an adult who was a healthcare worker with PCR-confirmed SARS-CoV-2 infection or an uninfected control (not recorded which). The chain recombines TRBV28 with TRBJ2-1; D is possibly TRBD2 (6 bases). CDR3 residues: CASRPHSGRNEQFF. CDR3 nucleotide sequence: TGTGCCAGCAGACCTCATAGCGGACGTAATGAGCAGTTCTTC.